Sequencing of this T cell receptor beta chain was carried out in a study of esophageal squamous cell carcinoma under preoperative chemotherapy. MiXCR, run by TCRdb on the PCR reads, gives a single entry per CDR3 protein. The sample yields around 34,000 distinct CDR3 sequences, less than 65% seen once. With respect to this clonotype: Its antigen is unknown.

Regarding time point: after preoperative PTX-NDP chemotherapy. Study-wide findings and caveats: After treatment, tumor-infiltrating lymphocytes seemed to come partly from incoming peripheral T cells, not only local changes. Abundant clones tended to shrink rather than expand after paclitaxel-nedaplatin. Chemotherapy was followed by significantly higher TCR diversity in peripheral T cells only, not tumor-infiltrating lymphocytes.

The sequence was collected from a human donor with esophageal squamous cell carcinoma. The donor label of this sample is uncertain. This material was obtained from a patient given preoperative chemotherapy.

This CDR3 is CASSLSRDSYEQYF. CDR3 coding DNA: TGTGCCAGCAGTCTCAGTCGGGACAGCTACGAGCAGTACTTC. This chain uses TRBV5-8 with TRBJ2-7; TRBD1 matches 7 bases. The germline gives CDR1 SGHTS, CDR2 YDEGEE. The CDR3 is made up of 14 amino acids. With 5 bases clipped from V and 3 bases from J, the junction kept 8 bases outside the gene matches. The full variable domain, in which reference TRBV5-8 and TRBJ2-7 provide the parts outside the CDR3, is EAGVTQSPTHLIKTRGQQATLRCSPISGHTSVYWYQQALGLGLQFLLWYDEGEERNRGNFPPRFSGRQFPNYSSELNVNALELEDSALYLCASSLSRDSYEQYFGPGTRLTVT.